This T cell receptor beta chain derives from a study of Ad26.COV2.S vaccination and SARS-CoV-2 variants. Study context: The COV1001 Ad26.COV2.S trial arm included the donor. Regarding the study as a whole: Breadth and depth estimates from TCRs may understate total T cell responses.

Worth noting for this clone: Antigen specificity is unknown.

Trimming removed 6 bases from V and 9 bases from J, with 24 bases in between. The CDR3 runs 16 residues. Germline assignment: CDR1 MNHNY and CDR2 SVGAGI (reference sequence). The treatment: roughly 19 received Ad26.COV2.S at low or high dose, single or two shots; 5 received placebo; per-sample allocation not given. Repertoires come from day 63 after the first vaccine or placebo injection. Libraries were prepared by immunoSEQ multiplex PCR; TCRdb keeps only in-frame clonotypes and omits some of them. The repertoire has roughly 450,000 clones, 90% of them found once; the top ten carry more than 10%. The sample consisted of peripheral blood, taken in a trial of Ad26.COV2.S vaccine versus placebo. The chain uses TRBV6-6 and TRBJ2-1, with D possibly being TRBD1 (7 bases). This TCR derives from a person between 18 and 60 years old who received the Ad26.COV2.S COVID-19 vaccine or a placebo. Here the CDR3 reads CASSPIPQGGSPEQFF. The CDR3 nucleotides are TGTGCCAGCAGCCCCATCCCCCAGGGGGGTAGTCCTGAGCAGTTCTTC.